This T cell receptor (beta chain) was captured by sequencing in a study of T cells in Graves' hyperthyroidism and ophthalmopathy. Across the whole study: Peripheral blood was acquired at first diagnosis, ahead of any therapy whatsoever.

Study-wide results and limits: From stable hyperthyroidism, ophthalmopathy was separated by a 13 V-J model.

RNA transcripts served as the template for amplifying TCR beta CDR3 regions. Carried out on the TCR CDR3, a first-round RT-PCR used the HTBI primer set. TCRdb fed the multiplex PCR reads into MiXCR, producing one record per CDR3 protein. The repertoire includes about 640,000 distinct CDR3 sequences, roughly 20% of them detected once, and 34% sits in the top ten. For the diagnoses, clinical symptoms, serum thyroxine and TRAb, thyroid ultrasound and orbital computed tomography were used. PBMCs were derived from around 10 ml fresh peripheral blood. There are 14 residues in the CDR3. Trimming stripped 5 bases from V and 10 bases from J, with 20 bases between. Germline V gene lookup returns CDR1 SGHVS and CDR2 FNYEAQ. In the case of this clonotype: What it binds is unknown.

The clonotype was recovered from a man aged 25-45 years with Graves' ophthalmopathy. Sequenced input: blood. The chain joins TRBV7-6 to TRBJ1-1; D is perhaps TRBD1 (6 bases). CDR3 sequence: CASSPLDSYGGAFF. The CDR3, as DNA: TGTGCCAGCAGCCCCTTGGACAGCTACGGCGGAGCTTTCTTT. Full variable domain (missing parts from reference TRBV7-6 and TRBJ1-1): GAGVSQSPRYKVTKRGQDVALRCDPISGHVSLYWYRQALGQGPEFLTYFNYEAQQDKSGLPNDRFSAERPEGSISTLTIQRTEQRDSAMYRCASSPLDSYGGAFFGQGTRLTVV.